A selection of T cell receptor beta chains follows, all from one sample in a study of T cell repertoires in cytomegalovirus infection. TCRdb reanalysed the reads using MiXCR and keeps one entry per CDR3 protein. This sample carries about 310,000 distinct CDR3 sequences, around a sixth of them seen once, and the ten largest clones take about 12%. The sample consisted of PBMCs. The receptors stem from a human donor in good health (CMV status not recorded). Some clones in this sample may be carry-over from other donors' samples. CDR3s include the opening cysteine and the closing phenylalanine or tryptophan. D genes are given only for firm matches. Not all rows give a size; the values are once, few, many and, for expanded clones, a class.

v_call	d_call	clone_size	j_call	cdr3_aa	cdr3_nt
TRBV12-3/TRBV12-4	.	.	TRBJ1-4	CASSIDQRLFF	TGTGCCAGCAGTATCGATCAAAGACTGTTTTTT
TRBV28	.	few	TRBJ1-6	CASSNIAQGLTNSPLHF	TGTGCCAGCAGCAATATCGCTCAGGGCCTAACTAATTCACCCCTCCACTTT
TRBV6-6	TRBD1	few	TRBJ1-5	CASSHSRTGPYQPQHF	TGTGCCAGCAGTCACTCGAGGACAGGGCCCTATCAGCCCCAGCATTTT
TRBV11-3	.	many	TRBJ2-7	CASSFDGVGEQYF	TGTGCCAGCAGCTTTGACGGGGTCGGCGAGCAGTACTTC
TRBV7-2	.	many	TRBJ2-1	CASSLLDRSYNEQFF	TGTGCCAGCAGCTTACTGGACAGAAGTTACAATGAGCAGTTCTTC
TRBV7-2	.	many	TRBJ1-6	CASSLGHTAGGSPLHF	TGTGCCAGCAGCTTAGGACATACTGCGGGGGGTTCACCCCTCCACTTT
TRBV6-2/TRBV6-3	TRBD1	.	TRBJ2-7	CASSYTGTGAYEQYF	TGTGCCAGCAGTTATACCGGGACAGGGGCCTACGAGCAGTACTTC
TRBV4-2	.	few	TRBJ1-2	CASSQDADGWGYGYTF	TGTGCCAGCAGCCAAGATGCCGACGGATGGGGGTATGGCTACACCTTC
TRBV9	.	.	TRBJ1-4	CASSYNEGGNEKLFF	TGTGCCAGCAGCTACAACGAGGGCGGGAATGAAAAACTGTTTTTT
TRBV7-9	.	few	TRBJ2-3	CASSLGGNTQYF	TGTGCCAGCAGCTTAGGTGGGAATACGCAGTATTTT
TRBV12-3/TRBV12-4	.	few	TRBJ1-1	CASSLLGAGSTEAFF	TGTGCCAGCAGTTTATTAGGAGCGGGGAGCACTGAAGCTTTCTTT